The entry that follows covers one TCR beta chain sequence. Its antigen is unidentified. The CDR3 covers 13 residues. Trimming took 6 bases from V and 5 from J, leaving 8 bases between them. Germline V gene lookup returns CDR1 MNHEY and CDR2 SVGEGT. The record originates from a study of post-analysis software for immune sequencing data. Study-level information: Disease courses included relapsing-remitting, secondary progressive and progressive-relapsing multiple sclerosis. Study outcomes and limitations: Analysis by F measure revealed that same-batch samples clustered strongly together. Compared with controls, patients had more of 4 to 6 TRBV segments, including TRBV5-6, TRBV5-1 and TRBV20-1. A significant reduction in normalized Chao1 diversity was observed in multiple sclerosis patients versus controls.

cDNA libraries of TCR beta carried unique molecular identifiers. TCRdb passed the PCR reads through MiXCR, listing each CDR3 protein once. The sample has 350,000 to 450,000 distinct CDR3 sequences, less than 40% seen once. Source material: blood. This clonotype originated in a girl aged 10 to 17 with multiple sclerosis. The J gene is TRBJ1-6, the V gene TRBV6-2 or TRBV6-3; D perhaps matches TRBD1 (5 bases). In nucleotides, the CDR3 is TGTGCCAGCAGCTCAGGGCATAATTCACCCCTCCACTTT. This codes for CASSSGHNSPLHF.